This entry is about one T cell receptor beta chain. Its antigen is undetermined. This record comes from a study of shared clonotypes between healthy human individuals. General study results and limits: Despite large depth, rarefaction showed incomplete sorted-subset sequencing.

Sorted subsets were amplified in replicate PCRs using 200 to 250 ng DNA, 30,000 to 35,000 T cell genomes. This table comes from immunoSEQ multiplex PCR, and its TCRdb copy is limited to in-frame clones, with some not included. Among about 2.1 million clones, 93% were seen once, and the ten largest hold about 1.7%. Naive CD8 cells lacked CD45RO, underwent positive selection for CCR7 and left out terminally differentiated effector memory CD45RA+ cells. V was shortened by 4 bases and J by 2 bases, with 6 bases between the two germline ends. CDR3 size: 12 residues. CDR1 is SGHVS and CDR2 is FNYEAQ in the germline V gene.

The receptor's source is a man aged 18 to 30 in good health. Some clones in this sample may be carry-over from other donors' samples. V and J are TRBV7-6 and TRBJ2-7; D is ambiguous. Sequencing input: naive CD8+ T cells from PBMCs. The DNA for the CDR3 is TGTGCCAGCAGCTCCTCTCCCTACGAGCAGTACTTC. The encoded protein is CASSSSPYEQYF.